These T cell receptor beta chains were read from a single sample in a study of Ad26.COV2.S vaccination and SARS-CoV-2 variants. Generated by immunoSEQ multiplex PCR, the TCRdb table keeps only in-frame clones and is missing some. The sample contains fewer than 900,000 clones, around 89% of which appear only once. The sequencing used peripheral blood, collected in a trial of Ad26.COV2.S vaccine versus placebo. These receptors all stem from a person between 18 and 59 years old who received the Ad26.COV2.S COVID-19 vaccine or a placebo. CDR3s include the opening cysteine and the closing phenylalanine or tryptophan. Fields, in order: V gene, clone size, J gene, D gene, CDR3 protein, CDR3 DNA. D genes are given only for firm matches. Rows give clone size only sometimes, using once, few, many, or a class for an expanded clone.

TRBV6-5	.	TRBJ2-1	.	CAAYGQGFNEQFF	TGTGCCGCCTATGGGCAGGGTTTCAATGAGCAGTTCTTC
TRBV6-2/TRBV6-3	once	TRBJ2-7	.	CASSYSETASYEQYF	TGTGCCAGCAGTTACTCGGAGACGGCCTCCTACGAGCAGTACTTC
TRBV3-1/TRBV3-2	.	TRBJ2-1	TRBD2	CASSQDLASGAYNEQFF	TGTGCCAGCAGCCAAGATCTTGCAAGCGGGGCTTACAATGAGCAGTTCTTC
TRBV11-2	.	TRBJ2-6	TRBD1	CASSLGGGQGTGANVLTF	TGTGCCAGCAGCCTGGGAGGGGGACAGGGAACTGGGGCCAACGTCCTGACTTTC
TRBV6-5	.	TRBJ1-6	.	CASSYSGQANSPLHF	TGTGCCAGCAGTTACTCCGGACAAGCGAATTCACCCCTCCACTTT
TRBV29-1	.	TRBJ1-2	.	CSVEFEAGTNYGYTF	TGCAGCGTTGAGTTTGAGGCAGGGACGAACTATGGCTACACCTTC
TRBV24-1	few	TRBJ2-3	TRBD1	CATSRGQFTDTQYF	TGTGCCACCAGTAGGGGACAGTTCACAGATACGCAGTATTTT
TRBV5-1	few	TRBJ2-2	TRBD1	CASKGGQGHTGELFF	TGCGCCAGCAAAGGGGGACAGGGCCACACCGGGGAGCTGTTTTTT
TRBV5-4	few	TRBJ2-2	TRBD1	CASSSGTDRGRTGELFF	TGTGCCAGCAGCTCCGGGACGGACAGGGGAAGGACCGGGGAGCTGTTTTTT
TRBV24-1	.	TRBJ1-4	.	CATSGQDEKLFF	TGTGCCACCAGTGGGCAGGATGAAAAACTGTTTTTT
TRBV10-3	.	TRBJ2-5	.	CAISGRQGGEETQYF	TGTGCCATCAGCGGTCGACAGGGAGGGGAAGAGACCCAGTACTTC
TRBV11-3	.	TRBJ2-3	.	CASSLATDTQYF	TGTGCCAGCAGCTTAGCAACAGATACGCAGTATTTT
TRBV4-3	.	TRBJ2-7	.	CASSQVRGPYEQYF	TGCGCCAGCAGCCAAGTCCGGGGGCCCTACGAGCAGTACTTC
TRBV6-4	.	TRBJ1-1	.	CASSDSSLTEAFF	TGTGCCAGCAGTGACTCGAGTCTAACTGAAGCTTTCTTT
TRBV11-3	once	TRBJ2-7	.	CASSLSEAYEQYF	TGTGCCAGCAGCTTGAGTGAGGCCTACGAGCAGTACTTC
TRBV18	once	TRBJ1-6	.	CASSPTGPSLVPLHF	TGTGCCAGCTCACCAACGGGGCCTTCCCTCGTCCCCCTCCACTTT
TRBV27	.	TRBJ2-7	TRBD2	CASNQPGLVGEQYF	TGTGCCAGCAACCAACCGGGACTAGTAGGCGAGCAGTACTTC
TRBV7-6	.	TRBJ2-3	.	CASSLAGASTDTQYF	TGTGCCAGCAGCTTAGCGGGGGCTAGCACAGATACGCAGTATTTT
TRBV7-2	.	TRBJ2-1	TRBD2	CASSLQAGRGTYENEQFF	TGTGCCAGCAGCTTACAAGCGGGGCGGGGGACCTACGAAAATGAGCAGTTCTTC
TRBV7-9	.	TRBJ1-1	.	CASSSPGTSEAFF	TGTGCCAGCAGCTCCCCTGGGACGTCTGAAGCTTTCTTT
TRBV6-5	.	TRBJ1-1	.	CASSYGGNTEAFF	TGTGCCAGCAGTTACGGGGGGAACACTGAAGCTTTCTTT
TRBV18	.	TRBJ2-6	TRBD1	CASSPNSGGSGANVLTF	TGTGCCAGCTCACCTAATTCAGGGGGCTCTGGGGCCAACGTCCTGACTTTC
TRBV27	.	TRBJ2-5	TRBD1	CASKSGTGSETQYF	TGTGCCAGCAAGTCCGGGACAGGGTCGGAGACCCAGTACTTC
TRBV7-2	.	TRBJ2-7	TRBD1	CASSSGTESYEQYF	TGTGCCAGCAGCTCCGGGACAGAGTCCTACGAGCAGTACTTC
TRBV18	few	TRBJ1-6	TRBD1	CASSLSQGQNNSPLHF	TGTGCCAGCTCACTCTCCCAGGGACAGAATAATTCACCCCTCCACTTT
TRBV5-4	.	TRBJ2-1	TRBD2	CASSLLLGLAGVKDEQFF	TGTGCCAGCAGCTTGTTGTTAGGGCTAGCGGGGGTGAAGGATGAGCAGTTCTTC
TRBV6-1	.	TRBJ1-3	.	CASSEWGRGSGNTIYF	TGTGCCAGCAGTGAGTGGGGCCGGGGCTCTGGAAACACCATATATTTT
TRBV10-3	.	TRBJ1-2	.	CAISEPGRGYTF	TGTGCCATCAGTGAGCCTGGACGTGGCTACACCTTC
TRBV24-1	once	TRBJ1-4	TRBD1	CATSDPTGGEKLFF	TGTGCCACCAGTGATCCGACAGGGGGAGAAAAACTGTTTTTT
TRBV7-8	.	TRBJ2-7	.	CASSLQGRTIEQYF	TGTGCCAGCAGCTTACAGGGGCGCACAATCGAGCAGTACTTC
TRBV5-4	.	TRBJ2-1	TRBD2	CASSLLAGGLEQFF	TGTGCCAGCAGCTTGCTAGCGGGAGGGCTGGAGCAGTTCTTC
TRBV7-2	.	TRBJ2-1	TRBD2	CASSLLTSGNYNEQFF	TGTGCCAGCAGCTTACTGACTAGCGGAAACTACAATGAGCAGTTCTTC
TRBV19	.	TRBJ1-2	.	CASSPPRGTNYGYTF	TGTGCCAGTAGTCCCCCCCGGGGAACCAACTATGGCTACACCTTC
TRBV2	.	TRBJ2-1	TRBD1	CASSAGGANNEQFF	TGTGCCAGCAGCGCAGGGGGCGCGAACAATGAGCAGTTCTTC
TRBV5-5	.	TRBJ1-2	TRBD1	CASSLVPTGVVSGYTF	TGTGCCAGCAGCTTGGTGCCGACAGGGGTTGTATCAGGCTACACCTTC
TRBV5-8	.	TRBJ1-5	.	CASSFGQNQPQHF	TGTGCCAGCAGCTTCGGACAGAATCAGCCCCAGCATTTT
TRBV5-1	.	TRBJ2-2	TRBD1	CASSFQGANTGELFF	TGCGCCAGCAGCTTCCAGGGGGCGAACACCGGGGAGCTGTTTTTT
TRBV5-4	.	TRBJ2-2	TRBD1	CASSFDRANTGELFF	TGTGCCAGCAGCTTTGACAGGGCGAACACCGGGGAGCTGTTTTTT
TRBV2	.	TRBJ2-5	.	CASTGTAGTPQETQYF	TGTGCCAGCACCGGGACAGCCGGGACTCCGCAAGAGACCCAGTACTTC
TRBV19	.	TRBJ2-7	TRBD1	CASRSPGQGYGGEQYF	TGTGCCAGTAGGAGTCCGGGACAGGGGTACGGAGGCGAGCAGTACTTC
TRBV24-1	.	TRBJ1-1	.	CATREPGETEAFF	TGTGCCACCAGAGAGCCCGGGGAAACTGAAGCTTTCTTT
TRBV11-2	.	TRBJ2-5	TRBD1	CASSSLVRQGGETQYF	TGTGCCAGCAGCTCTTTGGTTAGACAGGGGGGAGAGACCCAGTACTTC
TRBV11-2	.	TRBJ1-1	.	CASSLEGTSLTTEAFF	TGTGCCAGCAGCTTAGAGGGGACCTCCCTGACCACTGAAGCTTTCTTT
TRBV11-2	.	TRBJ1-4	TRBD1	CASSPQGDGEKLFF	TGTGCCAGCAGCCCGCAGGGGGATGGGGAAAAACTGTTTTTT
TRBV7-9	once	TRBJ1-5	.	CASSLQGGNQPQHF	TGTGCCAGCAGCTTACAAGGGGGCAATCAGCCCCAGCATTTT
TRBV9	.	TRBJ1-6	.	CASSVRTDYNSPLHF	TGTGCCAGCAGCGTGCGAACGGATTATAATTCACCCCTCCACTTT
TRBV19	.	TRBJ1-4	TRBD1	CASNRGTGFEKLFF	TGTGCCAGTAACCGGGGGACAGGATTTGAAAAACTGTTTTTT
TRBV7-2	.	TRBJ2-3	TRBD2	CASSFPRGGITDTQYF	TGTGCCAGCAGCTTCCCACGGGGGGGCATAACAGATACGCAGTATTTT
TRBV29-1	.	TRBJ2-2	.	CSVEKGPAGELFF	TGCAGCGTTGAAAAGGGGCCAGCCGGGGAGCTGTTTTTT
TRBV10-3	.	TRBJ1-2	TRBD1	CAITPSDRVDGYTF	TGTGCCATCACCCCTTCGGACAGGGTAGACGGCTACACCTTC
TRBV3-1/TRBV3-2	.	TRBJ1-1	TRBD1	CASSPQGAGTEAFF	TGTGCCAGCAGCCCACAGGGGGCGGGGACTGAAGCTTTCTTT
TRBV7-2	.	TRBJ2-3	.	CASSLRVSPDTQYF	TGTGCCAGCAGCTTAAGGGTCAGCCCAGATACGCAGTATTTT